Below, 15 T cell receptor beta chains from the same sample are listed, as sequenced in a study of blood T cell repertoires in COVID-19. Generated by immunoSEQ multiplex PCR, the TCRdb table keeps only in-frame clones and is missing some. The profile shows about 220,000 clones, roughly nine tenths of them singletons. Material: PBMCs or T cells enriched from blood (not recorded which). All receptors come from a woman younger than 45 who had recovered from COVID-19.

This chain links TRBV10-2 with TRBJ2-2; weak D call: TRBD2 (6 bases). Germline-derived CDR1 and CDR2 are WSHSY and SAAADI. With 6 bases removed from V and 2 bases from J, the gap between germline ends came to 7 bases. The CDR3 covers 13 residues. The CDR3 bases are TGCGCCAGCAGGGGGGGTAACACCGGGGAGCTGTTTTTT. Encoded protein: CASRGGNTGELFF.

The chain has TRBV23-1 and TRBJ1-2; 7 bases fit TRBD1. TRBV23-1 is assigned to the ORF class and has an uncertain function. After removal of 2 bases from V and 8 bases from J, the junction contained 14 bases not matched to a gene. The CDR3 loop spans 16 amino acids. CDR3 in DNA: TGCGCCAGCAGTCAACCGAGGGGGCGCGACGGTAAGGGCTACACCTTC. It is translated as CASSQPRGRDGKGYTF.

The rearrangement uses TRBV5-1 and TRBJ2-3, with 7 positions matching TRBD2. V trimming: 0 bases; J trimming: 4 bases; junction bases outside the gene matches: 8. Germline loops: CDR1 SGHRS, CDR2 YFSETQ. This CDR3 is built from 16 residues. The CDR3 nucleotides read TGCGCCAGCAGCTTGGCGGGCGGGGGTGGCGCAGATACGCAGTATTTT. This encodes CASSLAGGGGADTQYF.

This chain uses TRBV6-5 with TRBJ2-7; 9 nucleotides match TRBD1. The V and J ends lost 2 bases and 2 bases, in that order; junction bases with no gene match: 1. This CDR3 region has 14 residues. Germline assignment: CDR1 MNHEY and CDR2 SVGAGI. The CDR3 region is CASSYGTGPYEQYF. The CDR3 coding sequence is TGTGCCAGCAGTTACGGGACAGGGCCCTACGAGCAGTACTTC.

This chain connects TRBV7-2 to TRBJ1-4; TRBD1 matches at 8 bases. The germline V gene has CDR1 SGHTA and CDR2 FQGNSA. Trimming removed 0 bases from V and 6 bases from J; junction bases left unmatched: 6. This CDR3 spans 16 amino acids. In nucleotides, the CDR3 is TGTGCCAGCAGCTTAGCGCTCCAGGGGGCGGATGAAAAACTGTTTTTT. This sequence encodes CASSLALQGADEKLFF.

The genes are TRBV7-9 and TRBJ1-5, with 7 bases fitting TRBD1. Germline CDR1 and CDR2: SEHNR and FQNEAQ (reference sequence). There are 14 residues in the CDR3. The trim removed 4 bases at V and 6 bases at J, leaving 6 bases unmatched. The CDR3 nucleotides are TGTGCCAGCAGCTCTACAGGGGTGGCTCAGCCCCAGCATTTT. Translated, it gives CASSSTGVAQPQHF.

The chain carries TRBV15 and TRBJ1-3; D remains unclear. The germline CDR1 and CDR2 sequences are LNHNV and YYDKDF (reference sequence). V lost 9 bases and J lost 0, with 12 bases in between. The CDR3 has 14 amino acids. The CDR3: CATGRGNSGNTIYF. DNA of the CDR3: TGTGCCACAGGGAGAGGTAACTCTGGAAACACCATATATTTT.

This clone occurred once. V and J are TRBV15 and TRBJ1-4, with D uncertain. CDR1 is LNHNV, CDR2 YYDKDF, per germline (reference sequence). CDR3 length equals 14 residues. Trimming stripped 3 bases from V and 0 bases from J, with 5 bases between. DNA for the CDR3: TGTGCCACCAGCAGCGAGACAACTAATGAAAAACTGTTTTTT. Protein: CATSSETTNEKLFF.

This chain connects TRBV5-1 to TRBJ1-4; 7 bases map to TRBD1. J gave up 3 bases and V 1 base, and 6 bases lay outside the gene matches. CDR3 length: 16 residues. Per the germline V gene, CDR1 is SGHRS and CDR2 is YFSETQ. In DNA, the CDR3 is TGCGCCAGCAGCTTGACAGGGGAAGGGTCTAATGAAAAACTGTTTTTT. It encodes CASSLTGEGSNEKLFF.

The CDR3, as DNA: TGTGCCAGCAGCCGTTCACCATACCATACAGGGTACAATGAGCAGTTCTTC. It specifies CASSRSPYHTGYNEQFF. The chain carries TRBV5-4 and TRBJ2-1; perhaps TRBD1 as D (6 bases). Germline V gene sequence: CDR1 SGHNT, CDR2 YYREEE (reference sequence). V was clipped by 4 bases and J by 4 bases, with 21 bases between them. The CDR3 is 17 residues long. Complete variable domain (other parts from reference TRBV5-4 and TRBJ2-1): ETGVTQSPTHLIKTRGQQVTLRCSSQSGHNTVSWYQQALGQGPQFIFQYYREEENGRGNFPPRFSGLQFPNYSSELNVNALELDDSALYLCASSRSPYHTGYNEQFFGPGTRLTVL.

The V and J genes are TRBV4-2 and TRBJ2-2; D call uncertain. The germline V and J ends were trimmed by 0 bases and 0 bases, with 8 bases remaining between them. The CDR3 spans 16 residues. Germline V lookup: CDR1 LGHNA, CDR2 YNFKEQ. Written as DNA, the CDR3 is TGTGCCAGCAGCCAAGATCGCGGCGCGAACACCGGGGAGCTGTTTTTT. Protein sequence: CASSQDRGANTGELFF.

The chain joins TRBV5-1 to TRBJ1-6; D not resolved. This CDR3 has 15 residues. Germline CDR1 and CDR2: SGHRS and YFSETQ. The V and J ends lost 3 bases and 9 bases respectively, with 16 bases between them. This CDR3 is CASSWIWEGISPLHF. CDR3 DNA sequence: TGCGCCAGCAGCTGGATTTGGGAGGGAATTTCACCCCTCCACTTT. Variable domain in full (rest from reference TRBV5-1 and TRBJ1-6): KAGVTQTPRYLIKTRGQQVTLSCSPISGHRSVSWYQQTPGQGLQFLFEYFSETQRNKGNFPGRFSGRQFSNSRSEMNVSTLELGDSALYLCASSWIWEGISPLHFGNGTRLTVT.

The chain recombines TRBV7-8 with TRBJ1-1; D may be TRBD1 (6 bases). Germline V gives CDR1 SGHVS, CDR2 FQNEAQ. The CDR3 totals 14 residues. V dropped 9 bases and J dropped 8 bases, with 22 bases sitting between them. CDR3 loop: CASTADSRYGEAFF. In nucleotides, the CDR3 is TGTGCCAGTACGGCGGACAGCCGTTACGGAGAAGCTTTCTTT.

This clone has only a few counts. This chain connects TRBV6-6 to TRBJ2-1; 13 nucleotides align to TRBD2. V lost 2 bases and J lost 9; bases outside the gene matches: 4. This CDR3 is 15 amino acids long. Germline CDR1 is MNHNY and CDR2 is SVGAGI (reference sequence). CDR3: CASSYTRLAGGEQFF. As DNA, the CDR3 is TGTGCCAGCAGTTACACGAGACTAGCGGGGGGTGAGCAGTTCTTC.

A word on this clone: The sample carries other DNA sequences with the same CDR3. This chain joins TRBV3-1 (or the pseudogene TRBV3-2) and TRBJ1-1; tentative D call: TRBD1 (5 bases). The CDR3 totals 14 residues. Germline assignment: CDR1 LGHDT and CDR2 YNNKEL (reference sequence). V dropped 0 bases and J dropped 3 bases, with 8 bases sitting between them. Here the CDR3 DNA reads TGTGCCAGCAGCCAAGACCCCAGGGACACTGAAGCTTTCTTT. It yields the protein CASSQDPRDTEAFF.